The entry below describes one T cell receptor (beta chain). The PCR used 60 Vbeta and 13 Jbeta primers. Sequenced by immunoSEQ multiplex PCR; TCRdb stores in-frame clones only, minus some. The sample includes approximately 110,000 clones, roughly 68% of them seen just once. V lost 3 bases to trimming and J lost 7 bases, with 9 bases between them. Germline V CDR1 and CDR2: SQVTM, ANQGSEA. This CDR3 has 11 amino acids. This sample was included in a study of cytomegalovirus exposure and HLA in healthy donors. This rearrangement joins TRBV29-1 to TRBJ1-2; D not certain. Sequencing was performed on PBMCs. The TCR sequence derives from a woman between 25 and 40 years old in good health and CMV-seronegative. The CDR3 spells CSVEPGSGYTF. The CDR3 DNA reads TGCAGCGTTGAGCCAGGTAGTGGCTACACCTTC.